The rows below give T cell receptor beta chains drawn from one sample of a study of blood T cell repertoires in COVID-19. Clones were sequenced by immunoSEQ multiplex PCR, and TCRdb holds only the in-frame ones, with some missing. Here the sample spans about 140,000 clones, around nine tenths being singletons. Sequencing was done on a sample of peripheral blood. Source of these receptors: a man aged 50 to 60 with active or convalescent COVID-19. Both conserved end residues are part of each CDR3. A D gene is named only where the DNA matches it firmly. Clone size appears in some rows only: once, few, many, or a class for an expanded clone.

v_call: TRBV7-2; clone_size: -; d_call: -; j_call: TRBJ1-1; cdr3_aa: CASSSPFLTTLNTEAFF; cdr3_nt: TGTGCCAGCAGCTCCCCCTTTTTGACGACTTTGAACACTGAAGCTTTCTTT
v_call: TRBV28; clone_size: -; d_call: -; j_call: TRBJ2-1; cdr3_aa: CASSPQGVPSYNEQFF; cdr3_nt: TGTGCCAGCAGTCCCCAAGGGGTTCCCTCCTACAATGAGCAGTTCTTC
v_call: TRBV25-1; clone_size: -; d_call: -; j_call: TRBJ1-3; cdr3_aa: CASSELGGSGNTIYF; cdr3_nt: TGTGCCAGCAGTGAATTGGGGGGATCTGGAAACACCATATATTTT
v_call: TRBV20-1; clone_size: -; d_call: -; j_call: TRBJ1-1; cdr3_aa: CSASRVEAFF; cdr3_nt: TGCAGTGCTAGCAGGGTAGAAGCTTTCTTT
v_call: TRBV9; clone_size: -; d_call: TRBD1; j_call: TRBJ1-4; cdr3_aa: CASSGTTGLNEKLFF; cdr3_nt: TGTGCCAGCAGCGGGACGACAGGGCTAAATGAAAAACTGTTTTTT
v_call: TRBV5-1; clone_size: -; d_call: TRBD1; j_call: TRBJ2-3; cdr3_aa: CASSGRTGVSDTQYF; cdr3_nt: TGCGCCAGCAGCGGTAGGACAGGGGTATCAGATACGCAGTATTTT
v_call: TRBV24-1; clone_size: -; d_call: TRBD2; j_call: TRBJ2-7; cdr3_aa: CATSSSGPGEQYF; cdr3_nt: TGTGCCACCAGTTCTAGCGGCCCCGGGGAGCAGTACTTC
v_call: TRBV28; clone_size: -; d_call: TRBD1; j_call: TRBJ1-1; cdr3_aa: CASNALGQGRHTEAFF; cdr3_nt: TGTGCCAGCAACGCCTTGGGACAGGGACGGCACACTGAAGCTTTCTTT
v_call: TRBV5-1; clone_size: -; d_call: -; j_call: TRBJ2-4; cdr3_aa: CASSLGPGTKGKNIQYF; cdr3_nt: TGCGCCAGCAGCTTGGGACCCGGGACAAAAGGCAAAAACATTCAGTACTTC
v_call: TRBV7-2; clone_size: -; d_call: TRBD1; j_call: TRBJ1-4; cdr3_aa: CASSPRQGLVEKLFF; cdr3_nt: TGTGCCAGCAGCCCACGACAGGGGTTAGTTGAAAAACTGTTTTTT
v_call: TRBV7-8; clone_size: -; d_call: TRBD1; j_call: TRBJ2-7; cdr3_aa: CASSLVDRGYEQYF; cdr3_nt: TGTGCCAGCAGCTTAGTAGACAGGGGTTACGAGCAGTACTTC
v_call: TRBV5-1; clone_size: -; d_call: TRBD2; j_call: TRBJ2-1; cdr3_aa: CASSRLAGGFNEQFF; cdr3_nt: TGCGCCAGCAGCCGACTAGCGGGAGGATTCAATGAGCAGTTCTTC
v_call: TRBV7-9; clone_size: -; d_call: TRBD2; j_call: TRBJ2-5; cdr3_aa: CAVGGGPQETQYF; cdr3_nt: TGTGCCGTCGGGGGAGGGCCCCAAGAGACCCAGTACTTC
v_call: TRBV5-1; clone_size: -; d_call: TRBD1; j_call: TRBJ2-6; cdr3_aa: CASSLGQGVASSGANVLTF; cdr3_nt: TGCGCCAGCAGCTTGGGACAGGGTGTGGCCTCTTCTGGGGCCAACGTCCTGACTTTC
v_call: TRBV6-5; clone_size: -; d_call: TRBD2; j_call: TRBJ2-2; cdr3_aa: CASSPDPGGTGELFF; cdr3_nt: TGTGCCAGCAGCCCCGACCCCGGGGGGACCGGGGAGCTGTTTTTT
v_call: TRBV29-1; clone_size: -; d_call: -; j_call: TRBJ1-2; cdr3_aa: CSVERGDGYGYTF; cdr3_nt: TGCAGCGTTGAACGGGGGGATGGCTATGGCTACACCTTC
v_call: TRBV11-2; clone_size: -; d_call: -; j_call: TRBJ2-5; cdr3_aa: CASSTEGGARETQYF; cdr3_nt: TGTGCCAGCAGCACAGAGGGGGGGGCGAGGGAGACCCAGTACTTC
v_call: TRBV5-1; clone_size: -; d_call: TRBD2; j_call: TRBJ2-1; cdr3_aa: CASSLEGGRDQFF; cdr3_nt: TGCGCCAGCAGCTTGGAAGGCGGGAGGGATCAGTTCTTC
v_call: TRBV9; clone_size: -; d_call: TRBD2; j_call: TRBJ2-5; cdr3_aa: CASSLLGGLAGEETQYF; cdr3_nt: TGTGCCAGCAGCTTGTTAGGAGGACTAGCGGGAGAAGAGACCCAGTACTTC
v_call: TRBV3-1/TRBV3-2; clone_size: -; d_call: TRBD1; j_call: TRBJ1-1; cdr3_aa: CASSRYRGKMHTEAFF; cdr3_nt: TGTGCCAGCAGCCGCTACAGGGGAAAGATGCACACTGAAGCTTTCTTT
v_call: TRBV10-3; clone_size: -; d_call: -; j_call: TRBJ1-1; cdr3_aa: CAISETGLANTEAFF; cdr3_nt: TGTGCCATCAGTGAGACAGGGTTGGCGAACACTGAAGCTTTCTTT
v_call: TRBV28; clone_size: -; d_call: -; j_call: TRBJ1-2; cdr3_aa: CASSPGRGTYGYTF; cdr3_nt: TGTGCCAGCAGCCCCGGACGGGGGACCTATGGCTACACCTTC
v_call: TRBV4-3; clone_size: -; d_call: TRBD1; j_call: TRBJ2-1; cdr3_aa: CASSHPGQGFNEQFF; cdr3_nt: TGCGCCAGCAGCCACCCGGGACAGGGGTTCAATGAGCAGTTCTTC
v_call: TRBV19; clone_size: -; d_call: TRBD1; j_call: TRBJ1-5; cdr3_aa: CASSIRGQNQPQHF; cdr3_nt: TGTGCCAGTAGTATAAGGGGACAGAATCAGCCCCAGCATTTT
v_call: TRBV7-9; clone_size: once; d_call: -; j_call: TRBJ2-7; cdr3_aa: CASSSSGGHEQYF; cdr3_nt: TGTGCCAGCAGCTCATCGGGGGGCCACGAGCAGTACTTC
v_call: TRBV7-2; clone_size: -; d_call: TRBD1; j_call: TRBJ2-7; cdr3_aa: CASSFGTGPYEQYF; cdr3_nt: TGTGCCAGCAGCTTCGGGACAGGGCCATACGAGCAGTACTTC
v_call: TRBV28; clone_size: -; d_call: -; j_call: TRBJ2-1; cdr3_aa: CASSFRRGKQFF; cdr3_nt: TGTGCCAGCAGTTTTCGACGCGGTAAGCAGTTCTTC
v_call: TRBV7-6; clone_size: -; d_call: -; j_call: TRBJ1-1; cdr3_aa: CASSAQGNGAEAFF; cdr3_nt: TGTGCCAGCAGCGCCCAGGGAAATGGCGCTGAAGCTTTCTTT
v_call: TRBV28; clone_size: -; d_call: -; j_call: TRBJ1-2; cdr3_aa: CASRDGGLGVGYTF; cdr3_nt: TGTGCCAGCAGGGACGGAGGTCTAGGTGTTGGCTACACCTTC
v_call: TRBV9; clone_size: -; d_call: TRBD2; j_call: TRBJ2-1; cdr3_aa: CASSAQPGLAGEQFF; cdr3_nt: TGTGCCAGCAGCGCCCAACCGGGACTAGCGGGTGAGCAGTTCTTC
v_call: TRBV7-3; clone_size: -; d_call: -; j_call: TRBJ2-5; cdr3_aa: CASSSRAQETQYF; cdr3_nt: TGTGCCAGCAGCTCTAGAGCACAAGAGACCCAGTACTTC
v_call: TRBV9; clone_size: -; d_call: TRBD1; j_call: TRBJ2-2; cdr3_aa: CASSALRGHGELFF; cdr3_nt: TGTGCCAGCAGCGCCCTCAGGGGGCACGGGGAGCTGTTTTTT